This passage covers 19 T cell receptor beta chains from one sample sequenced in a study of T cell repertoires in cytomegalovirus infection. TCRdb recomputed calls from the reads with MiXCR, one row per CDR3 protein. The sample consists of around 540,000 distinct CDR3 sequences, more than 30% of them appearing once. Their target antigens are unknown. Sequencing was performed on cultured PBMCs, taken from culture after CMV antigen stimulation. These receptors all stem from a human donor in good health (CMV status not recorded). Some clones in this sample may be carry-over from other donors' samples.

The rearrangement links TRBV18 to TRBJ2-7; D is uncertain. The V gene's germline CDR1 is KGHSH and CDR2 LQKENI. This CDR3 comprises 15 residues. Trimming cost V 2 bases and J 3 bases, with 14 bases left between them. CDR3: CASSPKVEKFYEQYV. The CDR3 coding sequence is TGTGCCAGCTCACCAAAAGTGGAGAAGTTCTACGAGCAGTACGTC.

CDR3 bases: TGTGCCAGCAGCCAAAGCTCGACAGGGCCCGAAGAGACCCAGTACTTC. Translation: CASSQSSTGPEETQYF. V gene TRBV7-9 combines with J gene TRBJ2-5; 7 bases agree with TRBD1. CDR3 size: 16 residues. V lost 5 bases and J lost 3; bases outside the gene matches: 12. The germline CDR1 and CDR2 sequences are SEHNR and FQNEAQ (reference sequence).

This clonotype turned up a few times. This rearrangement joins TRBV19 to TRBJ2-1; 9 bases line up with TRBD1. This CDR3 contains 14 residues. J gave up 6 bases and V 7 bases, and 7 bases lay outside the gene matches. Germline V gene lookup returns CDR1 LNHDA and CDR2 SQIVND (reference sequence). The CDR3 loop reads CASKKGGQGNEQFF. CDR3 bases: TGTGCCAGTAAAAAAGGGGGACAGGGCAATGAGCAGTTCTTC. Using reference TRBV19 and TRBJ2-1 for the parts outside the CDR3, the full variable domain is DGGITQSPKYLFRKEGQNVTLSCEQNLNHDAMYWYRQDPGQGLRLIYYSQIVNDFQKGDIAEGYSVSREKKESFPLTVTSAQKNPTAFYLCASKKGGQGNEQFFGPGTRLTVL.

The rearrangement joins TRBV7-8 to TRBJ2-6; D not certain. Germline V CDR1 and CDR2: SGHVS, FQNEAQ. Trimming left V 5 bases short and J 1 base short, with 9 bases between. CDR3 size: 15 residues. The CDR3 loop reads CASSPIGSGANVLTF. The CDR3 region has the DNA TGTGCCAGCAGCCCAATTGGATCTGGGGCCAACGTCCTGACTTTC.

The chain recombines TRBV20-1 with TRBJ2-2, with 7 nucleotides matching TRBD1. Germline CDR1 reads DFQATT; CDR2 reads SNEGSKA (reference sequence). This CDR3 spans 15 amino acids. Trimming cost V 6 bases and J 2 bases; bases outside gene matches: 9. CDR3 loop: CSAPLRDSNTGELFF. The DNA of the CDR3 is TGCAGTGCCCCCCTCCGGGACAGTAACACCGGGGAGCTGTTTTTT.

The V call is TRBV4-1, the J call TRBJ1-5; D ambiguous. Between the trimmed V and J ends, which lost 3 bases and 9 bases, there was a span of 12 bases. There are 13 residues in the CDR3. Germline assignment: CDR1 MGHRA and CDR2 YSYEKL. This chain's CDR3 is CASSQPGGGPQHF. CDR3 in DNA: TGCGCCAGCAGCCAGCCGGGCGGTGGGCCCCAGCATTTT.

The chain uses TRBV20-1 and TRBJ2-5; unclear D gene. Between the trimmed V and J ends, which lost 7 bases and 4 bases, there was a span of 10 bases. Germline V lookup: CDR1 DFQATT, CDR2 SNEGSKA (reference sequence). The CDR3 has 11 amino acids. CDR3 amino acids: CSVRRSETQYF. The CDR3 nucleotides are TGCAGTGTTCGGAGATCAGAGACCCAGTACTTC.

In its sample, this clonotype was seen many times. This rearrangement joins TRBV12-3 or TRBV12-4 to TRBJ1-2; D unresolved. Trimming pared 7 bases from V and 5 bases from J, leaving 11 bases between. CDR3 length equals 12 residues. Written as DNA, the CDR3 is TGTGCCAGCACCGGGGAGGGTTATGGCTACACCTTC. Its protein product is CASTGEGYGYTF.

The chain links TRBV27 to TRBJ2-2; D gene uncertain. Germline V CDR1 and CDR2: MNHEY, SMNVEV (reference sequence). The CDR3 is 15 residues long. V was cut by 1 base and J by 2 bases, with 8 bases left in between. Written as DNA, the CDR3 is TGTGCCAGCAGTTTATTAGGCATTAACACCGGGGAGCTGTTTTTT. Amino acid sequence: CASSLLGINTGELFF.

The chain has TRBV19 and TRBJ2-3, with 9 positions matching TRBD2. Germline trimming cut 4 bases from V and 6 bases from J; bases unmatched to any gene: 8. Germline lookup yields CDR1 LNHDA and CDR2 SQIVND (reference sequence). This CDR3 comprises 15 residues. CDR3 protein: CASSTAGGTSDTQYF. In DNA, the CDR3 is TGTGCCAGTAGTACGGCGGGGGGGACTAGCGATACGCAGTATTTT.

J is TRBJ1-2 and V is TRBV29-1; D unresolved. This CDR3 is 12 amino acids long. V was shortened by 7 bases and J by 5 bases, with 14 bases between the two germline ends. Germline values: CDR1 SQVTM, CDR2 ANQGSEA. CDR3 DNA: TGCAGCGCGGTCGCCGCCCGATATGGCTACACCTTC. Protein: CSAVAARYGYTF.

This clonotype was observed a few times. This chain links TRBV20-1 with TRBJ1-2; possible D gene TRBD1, 5 bases. Trimming removed 5 bases from V and 6 bases from J, with 13 bases in between. Per germline, CDR1 DFQATT and CDR2 SNEGSKA (reference sequence). The CDR3 is 12 amino acids. Written as DNA, the CDR3 is TGCAGTGCTTTAGGAGGGGCTAATGGCTACACCTTC. Translating it yields CSALGGANGYTF.

The chain employs TRBV5-6 and TRBJ2-2; 7 positions match TRBD2. The CDR3 contains 14 residues. With 4 bases clipped from V and 6 bases from J, the junction kept 6 bases outside the gene matches. Germline values: CDR1 SGHDT, CDR2 YYEEEE. The CDR3 spells CASSGSGHSGELFF. The CDR3, as DNA: TGTGCCAGCAGCGGTAGCGGGCATTCCGGGGAGCTGTTTTTT.

The V call is TRBV20-1, the J call TRBJ2-1; 9 positions match TRBD2. This CDR3 spans 16 amino acids. The V and J ends lost 0 bases and 5 bases, in that order; junction bases with no gene match: 8. Germline lookup yields CDR1 DFQATT and CDR2 SNEGSKA (reference sequence). CDR3 protein: CSARDPRLADDNEQFF. CDR3 coding DNA: TGCAGTGCTAGAGATCCCCGACTAGCGGATGACAATGAGCAGTTCTTC.

This sequence joins TRBV27 and TRBJ2-7; D is possibly TRBD1 (5 bases). CDR3 length: 14 residues. Germline assignment: CDR1 MNHEY and CDR2 SMNVEV (reference sequence). Trimming removed 5 bases from V and 2 bases from J, with 13 bases in between. CDR3: CASSRQGNTYEQYV. The CDR3 nucleotides read TGTGCCAGCAGTCGCCAGGGAAACACCTACGAGCAGTACGTC.

The V and J genes are TRBV4-3 and TRBJ2-3, with 7 bases lining up with TRBD2. Losses at the gene ends were 3 bases for V and 3 bases for J; bases not matched to a gene: 3. The CDR3 runs to 14 residues. The germline V gene has CDR1 LGHNA and CDR2 YSLEER. The CDR3 protein is CASSQAGATDTQYF. The CDR3 coding sequence is TGCGCCAGCAGCCAGGCGGGAGCAACAGATACGCAGTATTTT.

The chain is built from TRBV5-1 and TRBJ2-3; tentative D call: TRBD2 (6 bases). This CDR3 has 17 amino acids. Per the germline V gene, CDR1 is SGHRS and CDR2 is YFSETQ. Trimming took off 5 bases at V and 2 bases at J, with 21 bases between the two ends. The CDR3 nucleotides read TGCGCCAGCAGTTTCGGGAGTTGGATGGGTAACACAGATACGCAGTATTTT. This gives the protein CASSFGSWMGNTDTQYF.

The V gene is TRBV6-2 or TRBV6-3, the J gene TRBJ1-2; weak D call: TRBD1 (5 bases). V lost 8 bases and J 5 bases, leaving 15 bases between the germline ends. This CDR3 has 13 residues. Germline CDR1 and CDR2: MNHEY and SVGEGT. This chain's CDR3 is CASPELGVYGYTF. The CDR3 nucleotides are TGTGCCAGCCCTGAGTTAGGGGTTTATGGCTACACCTTC.

The sample holds many counts of this clonotype. The chain uses TRBV7-2 and TRBJ2-7, with D unclear. V gave up 2 bases and J gave up 4 bases, with 6 bases separating them. In germline, CDR1 is SGHTA, CDR2 FQGNSA. The CDR3 length is 12 residues. CDR3 in amino acids: CASSLFKYEQYF. The CDR3 nucleotides read TGTGCCAGCAGCTTATTTAAATACGAGCAGTACTTC.